Each of the 26 T cell receptor beta chains below was sequenced from the same sample in a study of response to subunit inactivated influenza vaccine (dated by TCRdb to 2017 to 2018). The library was made by RT-PCR. The sample was run on an Illumina HiSeq 2500. The raw public reads went through TCRdb reprocessing: fastp at Q25, MiXCR clone calling, in-frame beta chains kept. CDR3 protein duplicates are merged, each entry listing the most common genes and DNA. Across this sample there are hundreds of thousands of distinct CDR3 sequences, with about 18% seen only once. The ten largest clones represent approximately 10% of the sample. The source material was PBMCs from blood, sampled 5 days after vaccination. All receptors derive from a man between 50 and 59 years old who received an inactivated influenza vaccine. Donor details come from another sample of the same person, matched by shared clones.

The gene calls are TRBV18 and TRBJ2-7, with unresolved D. V shed 4 bases and J shed 2 bases, with 9 bases lying between them. The CDR3 is 13 residues long. In germline, CDR1 is KGHSH, CDR2 LQKENI. The CDR3 DNA is TGTGCCAGCTCACGGAAGGGTCCCTACGAGCAGTACTTC. Amino acids: CASSRKGPYEQYF.

As DNA, the CDR3 is TGTGCCAGCAAACACGGGGGGGCTCGTGAAAAACTGTTTTTT. Translating it yields CASKHGGAREKLFF. The chain is built from TRBV6-1 and TRBJ1-4, with a weak D call TRBD1 (6 bases). The CDR3 is 14 residues long. Trimming took off 7 bases at V and 7 bases at J, with 16 bases between the two ends. Germline V CDR1 and CDR2: MNHNS, SASEGT.

This CDR3 is CASSVGAGPPNEQFF. Here the CDR3 DNA reads TGTGCCAGCAGCGTAGGGGCGGGCCCACCCAATGAGCAGTTCTTC. The V and J genes are TRBV9 and TRBJ2-1, with D possibly being TRBD2 (5 bases). CDR3 size: 15 residues. V lost 0 bases and J lost 6, with 13 bases in between. CDR1 and CDR2 from the germline V gene are SGDLS and YYNGEE.

The chain joins TRBV2 to TRBJ2-7; 9 bases align to TRBD1. This CDR3 has 14 amino acids. The germline V gene has CDR1 SNHLY and CDR2 FYNNEI. The V and J ends lost 6 bases and 4 bases, in that order; junction bases with no gene match: 7. CDR3 protein: CASRPTGGLYEQYF. CDR3 bases: TGTGCCAGCAGACCGACAGGGGGGCTTTACGAGCAGTACTTC.

The rearrangement uses TRBV5-1 and TRBJ2-5, with D perhaps given as TRBD1 or TRBD2 (5 bases each). The germline V gene encodes CDR1 SGHRS and CDR2 YFSETQ. This CDR3 is 16 amino acids long. Trimming took 3 bases from V and 2 from J, leaving 17 bases between them. The CDR3 here is CASSWGRGNGQETQYF. The CDR3 DNA is TGCGCCAGCAGCTGGGGACGGGGCAACGGTCAAGAGACCCAGTACTTC.

The sample holds a few counts of this clonotype. V gene TRBV7-9 combines with J gene TRBJ2-5, with 8 bases matching TRBD2. The CDR3 has 13 residues. Germline V lookup: CDR1 SEHNR, CDR2 FQNEAQ (reference sequence). After removal of 7 bases from V and 5 bases from J, the junction contained 6 bases not matched to a gene. The CDR3 region has the DNA TGTGCCAGCACAACTAGCGGCCTCGAGACCCAGTACTTC. Its translation is CASTTSGLETQYF.

The chain employs TRBV6-1 and TRBJ2-3; D could derive from TRBD1 or TRBD2 (7 bases each). The V gene lost 5 bases and the J gene lost 0 bases, with 18 bases spanning the gap. The V gene's germline CDR1 is MNHNS and CDR2 SASEGT. This CDR3 region has 17 residues. The CDR3 loop reads CASSLRGGWVSTDTQYF. Here the CDR3 DNA reads TGTGCCAGCAGTCTCAGGGGGGGTTGGGTTAGCACAGATACGCAGTATTTT.

This clonotype was recorded a few times. This chain connects TRBV20-1 to TRBJ1-5; perhaps TRBD1 as D (5 bases). Germline V gene lookup returns CDR1 DFQATT and CDR2 SNEGSKA (reference sequence). V was shortened by 1 base and J by 9 bases, with 19 bases between the two germline ends. The CDR3 length is 15 residues. DNA of the CDR3: TGCAGTGCTAGAGGAGAGATGGGGGAATGGGGGCCCCAGCATTTT. Protein product: CSARGEMGEWGPQHF.

The chain has TRBV6-2 or TRBV6-3 and TRBJ2-1; D is unresolved. The V gene lost 6 bases and the J gene lost 6 bases, with 12 bases spanning the gap. CDR3 length: 13 residues. Germline CDR1 MNHEY, CDR2 SVGEGT. CDR3 nucleotide sequence: TGTGCCAGCAGGATGGTGGGGTTCAATGAGCAGTTCTTC. The encoded protein is CASRMVGFNEQFF.

The J gene is TRBJ2-5, the V gene TRBV20-1; 10 nucleotides line up with TRBD2. The germline V gene has CDR1 DFQATT and CDR2 SNEGSKA (reference sequence). The CDR3 spans 16 residues. V shed 3 bases and J 3 bases; nucleotides not matched to a gene: 10. The CDR3 loop is CSASYLAGVPKETQYF. CDR3 sequence (DNA): TGCAGTGCTAGCTACCTAGCGGGAGTCCCCAAAGAGACCCAGTACTTC.

This clonotype was seen more than once but under ten times. The rearrangement joins TRBV24-1 to TRBJ2-5; tentative D call: TRBD2 (5 bases). V shed 4 bases and J shed 3 bases, with 14 bases lying between them. Germline values: CDR1 KGHDR, CDR2 SFDVKD. The CDR3 runs 15 residues. CDR3 bases: TGTGCCACCAGTGACTCAACGGACTGGGAAGAGACCCAGTACTTC. It encodes CATSDSTDWEETQYF.

This clonotype was picked up many times. The V call is TRBV28, the J call TRBJ2-7, with D perhaps matching TRBD1 (5 bases). V shed 3 bases and J shed 0 bases, with 9 bases lying between them. In germline, CDR1 is MDHEN, CDR2 SYDVKM. CDR3 size: 14 residues. This chain's CDR3 is CASSFQGYSYEQYF. The CDR3 nucleotides read TGTGCCAGCAGTTTTCAGGGATACTCCTACGAGCAGTACTTC.

This clonotype appeared a few times. The chain employs TRBV7-2 and TRBJ2-7; D may be TRBD1 (6 bases). The CDR3 is made up of 17 amino acids. V was pared by 2 bases and J by 2 bases, with 19 bases between. Looked up from germline, CDR1 is SGHTA and CDR2 is FQGNSA. CDR3 nucleotides: TGTGCCAGCAGCTTAAGGGGCCCTTTTACAGGGCCCTACGAGCAGTACTTC. Encoded protein: CASSLRGPFTGPYEQYF.

The chain employs TRBV10-3 and TRBJ2-4; no clear D gene. This CDR3 contains 14 residues. Germline CDR1 and CDR2: ENHRY and SYGVKD. The V end lost 3 bases, the J end lost 2 bases, and 8 bases lay between the germline ends. CDR3 sequence reads: CAISESDSKNIQYF. Written as DNA, the CDR3 is TGTGCCATCAGTGAATCGGATTCCAAAAACATTCAGTACTTC.

Only a few counts were recorded for this clonotype. This CDR3 is CASNLNTASTFF. DNA for the CDR3: TGTGCCAGCAATCTGAACACCGCCTCGACTTTCTTT. The chain couples TRBV11-2 to TRBJ1-1, with D unresolved. The CDR3 is 12 residues long. Germline assignment: CDR1 SGHAT and CDR2 FQNNGV. V lost 7 bases and J 12 bases, leaving 18 bases between the germline ends.

V is TRBV11-2 and J is TRBJ2-3, with 12 bases that match TRBD2. The junction had 10 bases not matched to a gene; V was cut back by 5 bases and J by 1 base. This CDR3 contains 18 residues. Germline CDR1 SGHAT, CDR2 FQNNGV. The CDR3 is CASSPRLAGVSGTDTQYF. CDR3 coding DNA: TGTGCCAGCAGCCCTCGACTAGCGGGAGTGTCGGGCACAGATACGCAGTATTTT.

This clonotype was counted between two and nine times. The V call is TRBV20-1, the J call TRBJ2-5; D remains ambiguous. Germline CDR1 reads DFQATT; CDR2 reads SNEGSKA (reference sequence). V was pared by 0 bases and J by 1 base, with 12 bases between. CDR3 length: 15 amino acids. CDR3 amino acids: CSARDRRLGQETQYF. The DNA of the CDR3 is TGCAGTGCTAGAGATAGGAGACTGGGCCAAGAGACCCAGTACTTC.

The V gene is TRBV30, the J gene TRBJ1-5; possibly TRBD1 for D (5 bases). The CDR3 sequence is 13 residues long. Per germline, CDR1 GTSNPN and CDR2 SVGIG (reference sequence). V was shortened by 0 bases and J by 7 bases, with 10 bases between the two germline ends. CDR3 region: CAWSVQDGQPQHF. The CDR3 DNA reads TGTGCCTGGAGTGTACAGGATGGACAGCCCCAGCATTTT.

This clonotype was found a few times. The chain carries TRBV12-3 or TRBV12-4 and TRBJ1-2; the D gene is possibly TRBD1 (5 bases). The CDR3 consists of 13 residues. Trimming stripped 5 bases from V and 8 bases from J, with 15 bases between. CDR3 bases: TGTGCCAGCAGTCAGACAGCGCTAGCAGGCTACACCTTC. Translated: CASSQTALAGYTF.

The sample holds a few counts of this clonotype. The J gene is TRBJ2-1, the V gene TRBV20-1; the match to TRBD2 covers 13 bases. The V gene end was trimmed by 1 base and the J gene end by 7 bases; junction bases not matched to a gene: 7. This CDR3 has 16 residues. In germline, CDR1 is DFQATT, CDR2 SNEGSKA (reference sequence). The CDR3 sequence: CSARGLAGGTYNEQFF. The CDR3 nucleotides read TGCAGTGCTAGAGGACTAGCGGGGGGTACGTATAATGAGCAGTTCTTC.

This clonotype was observed a few times. J is TRBJ1-1 and V is TRBV7-3; D is unresolved. CDR1 is SGHTA and CDR2 is FQGTGA in the germline V gene. The V gene lost 4 bases and the J gene lost 4 bases, with 10 bases spanning the gap. There are 13 residues in the CDR3. CDR3 bases: TGTGCCAGCAGCTACCGGCGGTCCACTGAAGCTTTCTTT. It specifies CASSYRRSTEAFF.

This sequence joins TRBV29-1 and TRBJ2-2; 11 bases agree with TRBD2. CDR1 is SQVTM, CDR2 ANQGSEA, per germline. CDR3 length: 17 amino acids. V was pared by 4 bases and J by 4 bases, with 11 bases of the junction left unmatched. Here the CDR3 DNA reads TGCAGCGTTGCCGGGGTTAGCGGGAGGGCCGCCACCGGGGAGCTGTTTTTT. Protein sequence: CSVAGVSGRAATGELFF.

This clonotype occurred many times. One end of the junction varies from germline; a read error may be responsible. The chain uses TRBV5-1 and TRBJ1-1, with a weak D call TRBD1 (5 bases). The CDR3 sequence is 14 residues long. CDR1 is SGHRS and CDR2 is YFSETQ in the germline V gene. As DNA, the CDR3 is TGTGCCAGCAGCCCGGGGGGGTTGAACACTGAAGCTTTCTTT. Translated, it gives CASSPGGLNTEAFF.

In nucleotides, the CDR3 is TGCGCCAGCAGCCAAGGGGGGATACGGGGCGGCGGCTACACCTTC. It yields the protein CASSQGGIRGGGYTF. The chain employs TRBV4-1 and TRBJ1-2; tentative D call: TRBD1 (5 bases). The germline gives CDR1 MGHRA, CDR2 YSYEKL. This CDR3 contains 15 residues. The ends were cut back, 1 base at V and 8 bases at J, with 17 bases in the middle.

Only a few counts were recorded for this clonotype. The rearrangement links TRBV4-3 to TRBJ2-2; D not resolved. The CDR3 totals 15 residues. Germline V gene lookup returns CDR1 LGHNA and CDR2 YSLEER. The V end was cut by 0 bases, the J end by 5 bases, with 10 bases between. The CDR3 DNA reads as TGCGCCAGCAGCCAAGATTCCGGGCAAACCGGGGAGCTGTTTTTT. It encodes CASSQDSGQTGELFF.

This clonotype was picked up a small number of times. This rearrangement joins TRBV10-3 to TRBJ2-7, with 9 bases matching TRBD1. The CDR3 loop spans 14 amino acids. Per the germline V gene, CDR1 is ENHRY and CDR2 is SYGVKD. Germline trimming cut 8 bases from V and 0 bases from J; bases unmatched to any gene: 5. Written as DNA, the CDR3 is TGTGCCATCGCTGGGACAGGGAGCTCCTACGAGCAGTACTTC. It codes for CAIAGTGSSYEQYF.